The 24 T cell receptor beta chains below all came from one sample that was sequenced in a study of T cells in Graves' hyperthyroidism and ophthalmopathy (dated by TCRdb to about 2019). The method was multiplex PCR. Instrument on record: Illumina HiSeq 2000. The TCR beta CDR3 regions were amplified from the RNA transcripts. The first round of RT-PCR for the TCR CDR3 was performed with the HTBI primer set and the Qiagen OneStep RT-PCR kit. TCRdb reran the public reads through fastp at Q25 and MiXCR, keeping productive beta chains. Records with the same CDR3 protein are collapsed into one entry carrying the most frequent genes and DNA. A total of fewer than 450,000 distinct CDR3 sequences appear in this sample, 17% of them only once. The biggest ten clones account for approximately 30% of the sample. Sequencing input: blood. All receptors come from a woman aged 25 to 39 with Graves' hyperthyroidism that later progressed to Graves' ophthalmopathy.

This clonotype was seen repeatedly, ten times or more. The chain has TRBV20-1 and TRBJ2-3; 9 bases are a match to TRBD2. Trimming cost V 1 base and J 1 base; bases outside gene matches: 0. This CDR3 is built from 14 residues. Germline CDR1 reads DFQATT; CDR2 reads SNEGSKA (reference sequence). The CDR3 DNA follows: TGCAGTGCTAGAGGGACTAGCGGCACAGATACGCAGTATTTT. Protein: CSARGTSGTDTQYF.

A few counts support this clonotype. Being one base from a much bigger clone, this may be a read error. Written as DNA, the CDR3 is TGTGCCAGCAGGGCTGGGGGTTCCTCGGTATCTGGGGCCAACGTCCTGACTTTC. It translates to CASRAGGSSVSGANVLTF. The rearrangement uses TRBV28 and TRBJ2-6; TRBD1 or TRBD2 may be the D gene (5 bases each). Trimming stripped 6 bases from V and 1 base from J, with 19 bases between. CDR1 MDHEN and CDR2 SYDVKM come from the germline V gene. The CDR3 is 18 amino acids.

This clonotype was seen ten or more times. The rearrangement uses TRBV6-4 and TRBJ1-6; D is unresolved. CDR1 and CDR2 from the germline V gene are MRHNA and SNTAGT. The CDR3 contains 13 residues. V was trimmed by 5 bases and J by 7 bases, leaving 9 bases between them. This CDR3 reads CASSKEQNSPLHF. Here the CDR3 DNA reads TGTGCCAGCAGTAAAGAACAGAATTCACCCCTCCACTTT.

The chain links TRBV4-2 to TRBJ1-2; D is uncertain. This CDR3 contains 14 residues. From germline, CDR1 is LGHNA and CDR2 YNFKEQ. Trimming cost V 0 bases and J 4 bases, with 9 bases left between them. The chain's CDR3 is CASSQEVTAYGYTF. As DNA, the CDR3 is TGTGCCAGCAGCCAAGAAGTAACAGCCTATGGCTACACCTTC.

This clonotype came up many times. The chain combines TRBV12-3 or TRBV12-4 with TRBJ2-5; weak D call: TRBD2 (5 bases). The CDR3 loop spans 11 amino acids. V gave up 10 bases and J gave up 2 bases, with 8 bases separating them. CDR3 coding DNA: TGTGCCACCCCGGGGCAAGAGACCCAGTACTTC. Translation: CATPGQETQYF.

This clonotype has just one count. This CDR3 reads CASSFSVAGASQPQHF. CDR3 bases: TGTGCCAGCAGTTTCTCGGTGGCAGGGGCGAGTCAGCCCCAGCATTTT. V and J are TRBV27 and TRBJ1-5, with D possibly being TRBD1 (6 bases). Germline V gene sequence: CDR1 MNHEY, CDR2 SMNVEV (reference sequence). There are 16 residues in the CDR3. Trimming left V 3 bases short and J 6 bases short, with 18 bases between.

This clonotype was counted many times. This chain connects TRBV28 to TRBJ2-6; D gene unclear. Germline CDR1 reads MDHEN; CDR2 reads SYDVKM. The CDR3 loop spans 18 amino acids. The ends were cut back, 8 bases at V and 0 bases at J, with 20 bases in the middle. As DNA, the CDR3 is TGTGCCAGCTCGCTGAGTATCCTCCAGCGCTCTGGGGCCAACGTCCTGACTTTC. This sequence encodes CASSLSILQRSGANVLTF. Combining the CDR3 with reference TRBV28 and TRBJ2-6 gives the whole variable domain DVKVTQSSRYLVKRTGEKVFLECVQDMDHENMFWYRQDPGLGLRLIYFSYDVKMKEKGDIPEGYSVSREKKERFSLILESASTNQTSMYLCASSLSILQRSGANVLTFGAGSRLTVL.

There are many counts of this clonotype. V and J are TRBV29-1 and TRBJ2-1, with 7 bases that match TRBD1. The junction had 5 bases not matched to a gene; V was cut back by 6 bases and J by 6 bases. The CDR3 consists of 12 residues. CDR1 SQVTM and CDR2 ANQGSEA come from the germline V gene. The CDR3 DNA is TGCAGCGTCCTGACAGGGAGCAATGAGCAGTTCTTC. It translates to CSVLTGSNEQFF.

This clonotype was detected many times. The chain uses TRBV24-1 and TRBJ2-5; 9 nucleotides agree with TRBD2. CDR3 length: 15 amino acids. Germline assignment: CDR1 KGHDR and CDR2 SFDVKD. Germline trimming cut 5 bases from V and 1 base from J; bases unmatched to any gene: 4. DNA of the CDR3: TGTGCCACCAGTGTTGGCGGGGGGGTCCAAGAGACCCAGTACTTC. Translated: CATSVGGGVQETQYF.

This clonotype was observed at least ten times. The rearrangement joins TRBV27 to TRBJ2-5; tentative D call: TRBD1 (6 bases). The CDR3 is 13 residues long. Germline values: CDR1 MNHEY, CDR2 SMNVEV (reference sequence). Trimming shortened V by 7 bases and J by 1 base, and 10 bases separated the two germline ends. The CDR3, as DNA: TGTGCCAGCAAGAGGACAGTCCAAGAGACCCAGTACTTC. Its translation: CASKRTVQETQYF.

This sequence joins TRBV11-2 and TRBJ2-1, with 9 bases that match TRBD2. V lost 4 bases and J lost 10; bases outside the gene matches: 8. In germline, CDR1 is SGHAT, CDR2 FQNNGV. This CDR3 has 14 residues. The CDR3 region is CASSSMTSGPEQFF. The CDR3 DNA reads as TGTGCCAGCAGCTCGATGACTAGCGGTCCGGAGCAGTTCTTC.

This clonotype was counted many times. The chain uses TRBV2 and TRBJ2-7; a possible D gene is TRBD1 (5 bases). CDR1 is SNHLY, CDR2 FYNNEI, per germline. The V and J ends lost 4 bases and 6 bases respectively, with 10 bases between them. The CDR3 is 12 amino acids. CDR3 nucleotide sequence: TGTGCCAGCAGTGGGTTAGGGGCCGAGCAGTACTTC. This codes for CASSGLGAEQYF. The full variable domain, its missing parts supplied by reference TRBV2 and TRBJ2-7, is EPEVTQTPSHQVTQMGQEVILRCVPISNHLYFYWYRQILGQKVEFLVSFYNNEISEKSEIFDDQFSVERPDGSNFTLKIRSTKLEDSAMYFCASSGLGAEQYFGPGTRLTVT.

This clonotype occurred many times. V and J are TRBV6-2 or TRBV6-3 and TRBJ2-1, with 7 bases identical to TRBD2. The CDR3 is 15 residues long. V lost 5 bases to trimming and J lost 3 bases; unmatched junction nucleotides: 7. Germline lookup yields CDR1 MNHEY and CDR2 SVGEGT. The CDR3 loop reads CASSQTSPLYNEQFF. The CDR3, as DNA: TGTGCCAGCAGTCAGACTAGCCCTCTCTACAATGAGCAGTTCTTC.

The sample holds many counts of this clonotype. The chain employs TRBV7-6 and TRBJ2-3; 14 nucleotides agree with TRBD2. The CDR3 sequence is 17 residues long. In germline, CDR1 is SGHVS, CDR2 FNYEAQ. The ends lost 5 bases at V and 7 bases at J; junction bases unmatched: 11. The CDR3 sequence: CASSRTGTSGSDNTQYF. The CDR3 DNA sequence: TGTGCCAGCAGCCGGACCGGGACTAGCGGGAGCGATAATACGCAGTATTTT.

This clonotype has ten or more counts. This CDR3 is CASSLTGPDVVYEQYF. In DNA, the CDR3 is TGTGCCAGCAGCTTAACGGGCCCGGATGTGGTCTACGAGCAGTACTTC. The genes are TRBV7-8 and TRBJ2-7; D call uncertain. Germline V lookup: CDR1 SGHVS, CDR2 FQNEAQ. This CDR3 comprises 16 residues. V dropped 2 bases and J dropped 3 bases, with 17 bases sitting between them.

The chain employs TRBV5-1 and TRBJ2-5; TRBD2 might be the D (5 bases). Trimming stripped 4 bases from V and 5 bases from J, with 15 bases between. Germline values: CDR1 SGHRS, CDR2 YFSETQ. The CDR3 has 14 residues. The CDR3 bases are TGCGCCAGCAGCCTGAAATCATGGGAGGAGACCCAGTACTTC. It yields the protein CASSLKSWEETQYF.

The table lists this clonotype with many counts. The chain recombines TRBV6-5 with TRBJ2-7; D is ambiguous. The CDR3 extends over 15 amino acids. Germline CDR1 is MNHEY and CDR2 is SVGAGI. The V and J ends lost 0 bases and 3 bases respectively, with 12 bases between them. DNA of the CDR3: TGTGCCAGCAGTTACTCCGGTGGTCTTGGCTACGAGCAGTACTTC. It is translated as CASSYSGGLGYEQYF.

This clonotype was seen more than once but under ten times. The rearrangement links TRBV20-1 to TRBJ2-5; D uncertain. CDR1 and CDR2 (germline): DFQATT, SNEGSKA (reference sequence). This CDR3 region has 13 residues. Deletions cut 0 bases from V and 7 bases from J, with 12 bases between. CDR3 residues: CSARDRVSRTQYF. As DNA, the CDR3 is TGCAGTGCTAGAGATCGGGTCTCGCGGACCCAGTACTTC.

Many counts were recorded for this clonotype. V usage is TRBV18 and J usage is TRBJ2-1; 13 nucleotides line up with TRBD2. Germline V gene data show CDR1 as KGHSH and CDR2 as LQKENI. V trimming: 1 base; J trimming: 7 bases; junction bases outside the gene matches: 10. The CDR3 is 18 amino acids. The CDR3 protein is CASSPRSLTSGRSNEQFF. The CDR3 nucleotides read TGTGCCAGCTCACCACGTTCTCTGACTAGCGGGAGGTCAAATGAGCAGTTCTTC.

The V gene is TRBV11-2, the J gene TRBJ2-3, with 12 positions matching TRBD2. Germline assignment: CDR1 SGHAT and CDR2 FQNNGV. Losses at the gene ends were 5 bases for V and 6 bases for J; bases not matched to a gene: 9. The CDR3 is 16 residues long. The CDR3 loop is CASSGRLAGDGDTQYF. Written as DNA, the CDR3 is TGTGCCAGCAGCGGGCGACTAGCGGGAGACGGGGATACGCAGTATTTT.

The chain couples TRBV6-7 to TRBJ2-5, with unresolved D. TRBV6-7 belongs to the ORF category, with a function that is uncertain. V gave up 8 bases and J gave up 4 bases, with 20 bases separating them. CDR3 size: 15 residues. This CDR3 reads CASWGGCTPSETQYF. The DNA of the CDR3 is TGTGCCAGCTGGGGTGGGTGCACTCCATCAGAGACCCAGTACTTC.

This clonotype has a handful of counts. CDR3 DNA sequence: TGTGCCAGCCTCGAGCTAGCGGGGGGGGGTAATGAGCAGTTCTTC. It translates to CASLELAGGGNEQFF. The chain joins TRBV2 to TRBJ2-1; TRBD2 matches 12 bases. Germline loops: CDR1 SNHLY, CDR2 FYNNEI. The CDR3 spans 15 residues. J lost 7 bases, V lost 8 bases, and 9 bases had no gene match.

The genes are TRBV7-9 and TRBJ2-4; 7 positions match TRBD2. The trim removed 5 bases at V and 8 bases at J, leaving 12 bases unmatched. The germline gives CDR1 SEHNR, CDR2 FQNEAQ (reference sequence). The length of the CDR3 is 15 residues. In nucleotides, the CDR3 is TGTGCCAGCAGCCCCCGGGGAGGGCTAGCCCACATTCAGTACTTC. This translates into CASSPRGGLAHIQYF.

This clonotype appeared many times. This chain uses TRBV27 with TRBJ2-3; weak D call: TRBD1 (6 bases). Germline V gene lookup returns CDR1 MNHEY and CDR2 SMNVEV (reference sequence). The CDR3 is 15 residues long. The V end lost 6 bases, the J end lost 3 bases, and 16 bases lay between the germline ends. The chain's CDR3 is CASRPGASRTDTQYF. The CDR3 coding sequence is TGTGCCAGCAGGCCAGGGGCGAGTCGAACAGATACGCAGTATTTT.